This record concerns one T cell receptor (beta chain) sequence. The CDR3 covers 15 residues. The germline CDR1 and CDR2 sequences are SGHDT and YYEEEE. Trimming cost V 0 bases and J 0 bases, with 9 bases left between them. This sample is drawn from a study of T cell changes during pregnancy in multiple sclerosis. This table comes from immunoSEQ multiplex PCR, and its TCRdb copy is limited to in-frame clones, with some not included. This sample carries 50,000 to 70,000 clones, 90% to 95% of them seen once, and the ten largest clones take about 1.2%. The chain carries TRBV5-6 and TRBJ1-1; D gene ambiguous. This receptor was obtained from a female donor in good health, enrolled as a control in a pregnancy study. The sample was peripheral blood, taken after pregnancy. This chain's CDR3 is CASSLVQQMNTEAFF. In DNA, the CDR3 is TGTGCCAGCAGCTTGGTACAGCAGATGAACACTGAAGCTTTCTTT.